This TCR beta chain was sequenced in a study of blood T cell repertoires in COVID-19. Original processing methods: Reference gene primer amplification yielded estimated nucleated cell counts. Libraries were prepared by immunoSEQ multiplex PCR; TCRdb keeps only in-frame clonotypes and omits some of them. The V and J calls and clone size come from that table; D and trimming were worked out from the DNA. The data contain 120,000 or so clones, about 83% of them singletons. The length of the CDR3 is 15 residues. Germline V gene sequence: CDR1 MNHEY, CDR2 SMNVEV (reference sequence). The V gene lost 0 bases and the J gene lost 10 bases, with 18 bases spanning the gap.

The rearrangement joins TRBV27 to TRBJ2-5; possibly TRBD2 for D (6 bases). The receptor's source is a man aged 55-75 years with acute or convalescent COVID-19. The specimen was peripheral blood. This CDR3 is CASSLSPQGLGGQYF. Written as DNA, the CDR3 is TGTGCCAGCAGTTTATCGCCGCAGGGATTGGGGGGCCAGTACTTC.